A selection of T cell receptor beta chains follows, all from one sample in a study of T cells in Graves' hyperthyroidism and ophthalmopathy. Using its own MiXCR run on the multiplex PCR reads, TCRdb lists one record per CDR3 protein. The data show 480,000 or so distinct CDR3 sequences, approximately 48% seen once. Sequencing was done on a sample of peripheral blood or thyroid tissue (not recorded which). Receptor source: an adult woman with Graves' disease, either hyperthyroidism or ophthalmopathy (not recorded which). Both conserved end residues are part of each CDR3. The D gene is left open where the match is weak. Only some rows state a clone size, as once, few, many or a class for expanded clones.

>TRBJ2-7|TRBV5-1|12|.|.
TGCGCCAGCAGCTTCATCGGGGTCGAGCAGTACTTC
CASSFIGVEQYF
>TRBJ2-5|TRBV7-9|16|.|few
TGTGCCAGCAGCTTAGGGGTCCGGAGCCGCCAAGAGACCCAGTACTTC
CASSLGVRSRQETQYF
>TRBJ2-3|TRBV7-9|14|TRBD1|.
TGTGCCAGCAGCTTCCCCAGGGGGCGGGATACGCAGTATTTT
CASSFPRGRDTQYF
>TRBJ2-7|TRBV29-1|12|TRBD2|.
TGCAGCTTAAGCGGGAGGGCGGCCGAGCAGTACTTC
CSLSGRAAEQYF
>TRBJ2-7|TRBV20-1|14|.|many
TGCAGTGCTAGAGATCCCGCTAGCTCCTACGAGCAGTACTTC
CSARDPASSYEQYF
>TRBJ1-5|TRBV7-6|16|.|.
TGTGCCAGCAGCTTACGGGCTGACAGCTCCAATCAGCCTCAGCATTTT
CASSLRADSSNQPQHF
>TRBJ2-7|TRBV7-9|15|TRBD1|.
TGTGCCAGCAGCCCGATCTGGACAGGGGGTTACGAGCAGTACTTC
CASSPIWTGGYEQYF
>TRBJ1-4|TRBV7-9|14|TRBD1|many
TGTGCCAGCAGCCCGACAGGGGTTAATGAAAAACTGTTTTTT
CASSPTGVNEKLFF
>TRBJ2-7|TRBV5-6|17|.|few
TGTGCCAGCAGCTTGGATGGGACTCTCCTCCCCCCTAGGGAGCAGTACTTC
CASSLDGTLLPPREQYF
>TRBJ2-7|TRBV25-1|17|.|.
TGTGCCAGCAGTGGGGGGACGCTTTCGTTTTTGAAATACGAGCAGTACTTC
CASSGGTLSFLKYEQYF
>TRBJ1-1|TRBV12-3/TRBV12-4|16|.|many
TGTGCCAGCAGTTTAAGTTTTGGACAAATGAACACTGAAGCTTTCTTT
CASSLSFGQMNTEAFF
>TRBJ1-1|TRBV15|13|.|.
TGTGCCACCAGCAGTCTATACAGCACTGAAGCTTTCTTT
CATSSLYSTEAFF
>TRBJ1-6|TRBV10-3|15|.|few
TGTGCCATCAGTGATGGGAGGAGACTTAATTCACCCCTCCACTTT
CAISDGRRLNSPLHF
>TRBJ2-5|TRBV7-9|15|.|many
TGTGCCAGCAGCTTAGTAGGAAGAATACAAGAGACCCAGTACTTC
CASSLVGRIQETQYF
>TRBJ1-6|TRBV29-1|12|.|.
TGCAGCGCCGGGACACCTAATTCACCCCTCCACTTT
CSAGTPNSPLHF
>TRBJ1-5|TRBV20-1|15|.|few
TGCAGTGCTAGAGTTTCGGGGATTAGTAGACGAGACCAGCATTTT
CSARVSGISRRDQHF
>TRBJ1-5|TRBV5-5|14|TRBD1|.
TGTGCCAGCAGCTTGGGACAGGGGGTTCAGCCCCAGCATTTT
CASSLGQGVQPQHF
>TRBJ1-3|TRBV7-9|15|.|many
TGTGCCAGCAGCTTAAGGTCCAGCTCTGGAAACACCATATATTTT
CASSLRSSSGNTIYF
>TRBJ1-5|TRBV7-2|15|.|many
TGTGCCAGCAGCTTGGCCAGGGTGGGAGATCAGCCCCAGCATTTT
CASSLARVGDQPQHF
>TRBJ1-4|TRBV7-2|13|.|.
TGTGCCAGCAGGCGGGGGGAAGGTGAAAAACTGTTTTTT
CASRRGEGEKLFF
>TRBJ2-7|TRBV5-6|15|TRBD1|few
TGTGCCAGCAGCGACATTACAGGGGGAGGCTACGAGCAGTACTTC
CASSDITGGGYEQYF
>TRBJ1-1|TRBV10-3|13|TRBD1|.
TGTGCCACCTTACAGGGGCTGAACACTGAAGCTTTCTTT
CATLQGLNTEAFF
>TRBJ1-1|TRBV24-1|14|.|once
TGTGCCAGCTGGTGGAGGGGCTGGAACACTGAAGCTTTCTTT
CASWWRGWNTEAFF
>TRBJ2-7|TRBV20-1|15|TRBD2|many
TGCAGTGCTAGTTCGACTAGCGGACTACCCTACGAGCAGTACTTC
CSASSTSGLPYEQYF
>TRBJ2-7|TRBV3-1|16|.|few
TGTGCCAGCAGCCAAGGTTTGGGGAGCCAGAAAGACGAGCAGTACTTC
CASSQGLGSQKDEQYF
>TRBJ1-1|TRBV27|13|.|few
TGTGCCAGCAGTTTTGGGGGGCAAGGTGAAGCTTTCTTT
CASSFGGQGEAFF
>TRBJ2-7|TRBV9|15|.|.
TGTGCCAGCAGCGTCGAGGGGGACGGGCCCTACGAGCAGTACTTC
CASSVEGDGPYEQYF
>TRBJ1-2|TRBV30|12|.|.
TGTGCCTGGAGCCTCGTGACGTATGGCTACACCTTC
CAWSLVTYGYTF
>TRBJ1-1|TRBV2|13|.|.
TGTGCTAGCGGGGGCGCGGGTAACACTGAAGCTTTCTTT
CASGGAGNTEAFF
>TRBJ1-4|TRBV7-9|15|.|many
TGTGCCAGCAGCCCGAAACGGGCTTCTAATGAAAAACTGTTTTTT
CASSPKRASNEKLFF
>TRBJ1-1|TRBV19|11|.|.
TGTGCCAGTATGGGCGTGACTGAAGCTTTCTTT
CASMGVTEAFF
>TRBJ2-5|TRBV2|15|TRBD2|.
TGTGCCAGCAGTGTCGGAACGGGAGGGAGAGAGACCCAGTACTTC
CASSVGTGGRETQYF
>TRBJ2-5|TRBV24-1|13|TRBD1|.
TGTGCCACCAGCTCACAGGGGCGAGAGACCCAGTACTTC
CATSSQGRETQYF
>TRBJ1-2|TRBV20-1|12|.|.
TGCAGTGCTTATACCGACAGTGGGGGCTACACCTTC
CSAYTDSGGYTF
>TRBJ2-6|TRBV15|16|.|few
TGTGCCCCCCGCGTCAGGGGAGGCTCTGGGGCCAACGTCCTGACTTTC
CAPRVRGGSGANVLTF
>TRBJ2-2|TRBV7-2|15|.|.
TGTGCCAGCAGCCTCCCCCCTCGAGGCACCGGGGAGCTGTTTTTT
CASSLPPRGTGELFF
>TRBJ1-2|TRBV7-8|13|TRBD1|.
TGTGCCAGCAGCACAACAGGGGACGATGGCTACACCTTC
CASSTTGDDGYTF
>TRBJ1-2|TRBV7-2|15|.|many
TGTGCCAGCAGCTCAGGGAGTGGAGGGGGTTATGGCTACACCTTC
CASSSGSGGGYGYTF
>TRBJ1-1|TRBV6-1|14|.|.
TGTGCCAGCAGTTACTCCCTGACAGGCACTGAAGCTTTCTTT
CASSYSLTGTEAFF
>TRBJ2-5|TRBV2|14|TRBD1|.
TGTGCCAGCAGTGCCGGGACAGGGGATATAACCCAGTACTTC
CASSAGTGDITQYF
>TRBJ1-5|TRBV19|16|TRBD1|.
TGTGCCAGTTTAATCCCGGGACAGGGGTTCAATCAGCCCCAGCATTTT
CASLIPGQGFNQPQHF
>TRBJ1-6|TRBV19|15|.|.
TGTGCCAGTCGGGCGGCGGACGGAATACCTTCACCCCTCCACTTT
CASRAADGIPSPLHF
>TRBJ2-3|TRBV7-8|15|TRBD2|.
TGTGCCAGCAGCTTATTAGCGGGATTAGAGGATACGCAGTATTTT
CASSLLAGLEDTQYF
>TRBJ2-7|TRBV7-9|16|TRBD1|.
TGTGCCAGCAGCTTAACCGCCGGGACAGGGGAAAACGAGCAGTACTTC
CASSLTAGTGENEQYF
>TRBJ1-5|TRBV6-5|15|TRBD1|.
TGTGCCAGCAGTCACAGGGGACAGGGCGTTCAGCCCCAGCATTTT
CASSHRGQGVQPQHF
>TRBJ2-7|TRBV20-1|11|TRBD2|few
TGCAGTGTCGGGGGAGGGGCCGAGCAGTACTTC
CSVGGGAEQYF
>TRBJ2-5|TRBV10-3|14|TRBD2|many
TGTGCCAGCGGGACTAGCGGAACACAAGAGACCCAGTACTTC
CASGTSGTQETQYF